The entry below describes one T cell receptor beta chain. The antigen is not known. Being one base from a much bigger clone, this may be a read error. These data originate in a study of Graves' ophthalmopathy and Graves' hyperthyroidism. Study-level information: Researchers obtained peripheral blood at initial diagnosis, before any treatment had begun. Study results and limitations: The majority of expanded thyroid clonotypes above 0.001 frequency also occurred in blood.

There are 13 residues in the CDR3. The ends were cut back, 2 bases at V and 8 bases at J, with 12 bases in the middle. Germline CDR1 is SGHAT and CDR2 is FQNNGV. Those donors who had ophthalmopathy presented with moderate-to-severe activity, a CAS of ≥3, a NOSPECS of ≥4 and a duration under 3 months. Fresh peripheral blood, roughly 9.8 ml, was the PBMC source. Amplification of the TCR beta CDR3 regions used RNA transcripts (as template). HTBI-primed first-round RT-PCR preceded second-round multiplex PCR. TCRdb reprocessed the multiplex PCR reads with MiXCR, giving one entry per CDR3 protein. The repertoire has around 670,000 distinct CDR3 sequences, approximately 40% of them found once; the top ten carry 44%.

Input material: peripheral blood. This clonotype originated in an adult man with Graves' ophthalmopathy. The chain has TRBV11-2 and TRBJ1-2; D gene unclear. The chain's CDR3 is CASSLFSSDGYTF. The CDR3 DNA follows: TGTGCCAGCAGCTTATTCTCTAGCGACGGCTACACCTTC. Combining the CDR3 with reference TRBV11-2 and TRBJ1-2 gives the whole variable domain EAGVAQSPRYKIIEKRQSVAFWCNPISGHATLYWYQQILGQGPKLLIQFQNNGVVDDSQLPKDRFSAERLKGVDSTLKIQPAKLEDSAVYLCASSLFSSDGYTFGSGTRLTVV.